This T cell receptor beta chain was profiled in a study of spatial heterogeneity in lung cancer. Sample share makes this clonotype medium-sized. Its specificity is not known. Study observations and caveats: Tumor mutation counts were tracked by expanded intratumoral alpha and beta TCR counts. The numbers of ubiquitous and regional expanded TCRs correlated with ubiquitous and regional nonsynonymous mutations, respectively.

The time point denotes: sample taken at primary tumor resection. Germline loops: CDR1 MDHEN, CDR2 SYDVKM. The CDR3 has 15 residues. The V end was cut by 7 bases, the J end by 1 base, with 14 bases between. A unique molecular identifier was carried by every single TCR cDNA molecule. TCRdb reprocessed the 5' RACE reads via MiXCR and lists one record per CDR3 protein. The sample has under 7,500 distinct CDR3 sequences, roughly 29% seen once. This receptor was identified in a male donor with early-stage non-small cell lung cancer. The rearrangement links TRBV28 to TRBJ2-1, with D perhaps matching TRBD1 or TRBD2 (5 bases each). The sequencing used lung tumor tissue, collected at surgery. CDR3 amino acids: CASTPGTGSYNEQFF. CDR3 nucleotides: TGTGCCAGCACTCCCGGGACGGGGTCCTACAATGAGCAGTTCTTC.